This TCR beta chain was observed in a study of blood T cell repertoires in COVID-19. Across the study: The origin of the acute and convalescent COVID-19 samples was the United States, Italy and Spain. PBMCs, B-cell-depleted T cells, or T cells were the source of the cDNA or gDNA that made up the material.

Original handling: For nucleated cells, counts were estimated from reference gene primer amplification. TCRdb's table, derived via immunoSEQ multiplex PCR, lists solely in-frame clones and lacks some. V, J and clone size derive from that table, while D and trimming were established from the DNA sequence. The repertoire holds around 160,000 clones, about nine tenths seen once, with 2.3% in the top ten. Germline V lookup: CDR1 LNHNV, CDR2 YYDKDF (reference sequence). J was trimmed by 5 bases and V by 4 bases; bases with no gene match: 4. This CDR3 region has 14 residues. The TCR comes from a human donor in a cohort sampled during active COVID-19. Sequencing was done on a sample of peripheral blood. The chain couples TRBV15 to TRBJ2-1; TRBD1 agrees at 8 bases. Here the CDR3 DNA reads TGTGCCACCAGCACCTGGGACAGGCACAATGAGCAGTTCTTC. Translated: CATSTWDRHNEQFF.